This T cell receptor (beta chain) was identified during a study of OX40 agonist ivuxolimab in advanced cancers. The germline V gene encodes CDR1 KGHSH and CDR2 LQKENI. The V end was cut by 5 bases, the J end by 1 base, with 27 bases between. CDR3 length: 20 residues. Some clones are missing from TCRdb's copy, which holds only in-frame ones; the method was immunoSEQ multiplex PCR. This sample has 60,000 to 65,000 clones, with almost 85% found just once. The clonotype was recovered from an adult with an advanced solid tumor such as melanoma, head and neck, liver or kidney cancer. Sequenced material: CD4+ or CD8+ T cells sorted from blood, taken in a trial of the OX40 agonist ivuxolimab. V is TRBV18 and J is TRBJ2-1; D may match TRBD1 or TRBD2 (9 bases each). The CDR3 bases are TGTGCCAGCTCATCATCCGGGACAGGGATGGCGGGAGGGTCCTACAATGAGCAGTTCTTC. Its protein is CASSSSGTGMAGGSYNEQFF.